These 14 T cell receptor beta chains came from one sample sequenced in a study of T cell responses to AZD1222 COVID-19 vaccine. Only in-frame clones appear in the TCRdb table, and some are missing; sequencing was by immunoSEQ multiplex PCR. The repertoire holds under 95,000 clones, with about 92% as singletons. Sequencing was performed on peripheral blood, taken on day 0 of AZD1222 vaccination. The receptors were sampled from an adult in good health.

This sequence joins TRBV27 and TRBJ1-3; D is unresolved. Trimming took off 6 bases at V and 0 bases at J, with 9 bases between the two ends. The germline gives CDR1 MNHEY, CDR2 SMNVEV (reference sequence). CDR3 length equals 14 residues. CDR3 residues: CASSRYPSGNTIYF. The CDR3 DNA follows: TGTGCCAGCAGCCGCTATCCCTCTGGAAACACCATATATTTT.

This chain links TRBV30 with TRBJ1-5; weak D call: TRBD1 (5 bases). V lost 2 bases to trimming and J lost 4 bases, with 9 bases between them. Germline V gives CDR1 GTSNPN, CDR2 SVGIG (reference sequence). This CDR3 is 13 amino acids long. The CDR3 coding sequence is TGTGCCTGGAGTTTAGGGGTAAATCAGCCCCAGCATTTT. This translates into CAWSLGVNQPQHF.

The chain links TRBV5-6 to TRBJ1-2; TRBD1 matches 7 bases. This CDR3 region has 13 residues. V gave up 4 bases and J gave up 8 bases; unmatched junction bases: 8. CDR1 and CDR2 from the germline V gene are SGHDT and YYEEEE. CDR3 in amino acids: CASSPEGGAGYTF. CDR3 nucleotide sequence: TGTGCCAGCAGCCCCGAAGGGGGCGCGGGCTACACCTTC.

V gene TRBV3-1 (or the pseudogene TRBV3-2) combines with J gene TRBJ1-1; 11 bases align to TRBD1. Germline V gene sequence: CDR1 LGHDT, CDR2 YNNKEL (reference sequence). After removal of 5 bases from V and 4 bases from J, the junction contained 3 bases not matched to a gene. The CDR3 loop spans 14 amino acids. CDR3 region: CASSVGTGGTEAFF. The CDR3 DNA reads as TGTGCCAGCAGCGTCGGGACAGGGGGCACTGAAGCTTTCTTT.

This chain connects TRBV9 to TRBJ2-3; D gene unclear. The V end was cut by 0 bases, the J end by 3 bases, with 5 bases between. The CDR3 covers 13 residues. Germline V gene lookup returns CDR1 SGDLS and CDR2 YYNGEE. The CDR3 spells CASSVGSTDTQYF. The DNA for the CDR3 is TGTGCCAGCAGCGTAGGTTCAACAGATACGCAGTATTTT.

V is TRBV5-1 and J is TRBJ2-7; 7 nucleotides line up with TRBD1. Germline V gene data show CDR1 as SGHRS and CDR2 as YFSETQ. Losses at the gene ends were 0 bases for V and 4 bases for J; bases not matched to a gene: 7. The CDR3 is 15 amino acids. CDR3 region: CASSLGQGMDYEQYF. DNA of the CDR3: TGCGCCAGCAGCTTGGGACAGGGTATGGATTACGAGCAGTACTTC. Using reference TRBV5-1 and TRBJ2-7 for the parts outside the CDR3, the full variable domain is KAGVTQTPRYLIKTRGQQVTLSCSPISGHRSVSWYQQTPGQGLQFLFEYFSETQRNKGNFPGRFSGRQFSNSRSEMNVSTLELGDSALYLCASSLGQGMDYEQYFGPGTRLTVT.

The chain links TRBV20-1 to TRBJ1-5; no definite D call. Trimming stripped 3 bases from V and 2 bases from J, with 8 bases between. The germline V gene has CDR1 DFQATT and CDR2 SNEGSKA (reference sequence). This CDR3 comprises 13 residues. CDR3 bases: TGCAGTGCTAGTTTGGCGGGCAATCAGCCCCAGCATTTT. Its protein is CSASLAGNQPQHF.

This chain joins TRBV27 and TRBJ1-3, with unresolved D. V lost 3 bases and J lost 0, with 6 bases in between. The germline V gene has CDR1 MNHEY and CDR2 SMNVEV (reference sequence). This CDR3 contains 14 residues. CDR3 sequence reads: CASSLKGSGNTIYF. The CDR3 DNA reads TGTGCCAGCAGTTTGAAGGGCTCTGGAAACACCATATATTTT.

The chain carries TRBV2 and TRBJ1-2; D is perhaps TRBD1 (5 bases). The CDR3 runs 11 residues. Germline assignment: CDR1 SNHLY and CDR2 FYNNEI. Trimming removed 6 bases at V and 12 bases at J, with 14 bases between. The CDR3 nucleotides read TGTGCCAGCAGCTCTGACAGTGAAAACACCTTC. Amino acids: CASSSDSENTF.

The rearrangement links TRBV2 to TRBJ2-1, with D perhaps matching TRBD2 (5 bases). The CDR3 covers 14 residues. With 2 bases removed from V and 4 bases from J, the gap between germline ends came to 9 bases. CDR1 is SNHLY, CDR2 FYNNEI, per germline. Here the CDR3 DNA reads TGTGCCAGCAGTGAATTTGGGGAGTACAATGAGCAGTTCTTC. It specifies CASSEFGEYNEQFF. Drawing the rest from reference TRBV2 and TRBJ2-1, the complete variable domain is EPEVTQTPSHQVTQMGQEVILRCVPISNHLYFYWYRQILGQKVEFLVSFYNNEISEKSEIFDDQFSVERPDGSNFTLKIRSTKLEDSAMYFCASSEFGEYNEQFFGPGTRLTVL.

The gene calls are TRBV18 and TRBJ2-1, with 9 bases that match TRBD1. V trimming: 0 bases; J trimming: 12 bases; junction bases outside the gene matches: 12. Germline V CDR1 and CDR2: KGHSH, LQKENI. The CDR3 contains 16 residues. This CDR3 is CASSPPQGATNDVQFF. The CDR3 DNA sequence: TGTGCCAGCTCACCACCACAGGGGGCGACGAATGATGTGCAGTTCTTC. The full variable domain, its missing parts supplied by reference TRBV18 and TRBJ2-1, is NAGVMQNPRHLVRRRGQEARLRCSPMKGHSHVYWYRQLPEEGLKFMVYLQKENIIDESGMPKERFSAEFPKEGPSILRIQQVVRGDSAAYFCASSPPQGATNDVQFFGPGTRLTVL.

This clone was detected only once. J is TRBJ2-2 and V is TRBV9; D assignment may be TRBD1 or TRBD2 (5 bases each). Germline assignment: CDR1 SGDLS and CDR2 YYNGEE. This CDR3 has 14 amino acids. Trimming shortened V by 4 bases and J by 7 bases, and 14 bases separated the two germline ends. The DNA of the CDR3 is TGTGCCAGCAGCCCGATAGCGCAGGGCGGGGAGCTGTTTTTT. Translated: CASSPIAQGGELFF.

This clone was picked up a small number of times. This sequence joins TRBV28 and TRBJ2-1, with TRBD1 matching over 10 bases. V lost 6 bases, J lost 15 bases, and 14 bases stayed unmatched. This CDR3 has 14 amino acids. CDR1 and CDR2 from the germline V gene are MDHEN and SYDVKM. The CDR3 here is CASSPGTGVISTFF. CDR3 DNA: TGTGCCAGCAGCCCCGGGACAGGGGTTATCTCCACGTTCTTC.

The chain is built from TRBV3-1 (or the pseudogene TRBV3-2) and TRBJ1-6; the D is unclear. The CDR3 runs to 14 residues. The V end lost 0 bases, the J end lost 8 bases, and 8 bases lay between the germline ends. CDR1 is LGHDT and CDR2 is YNNKEL in the germline V gene (reference sequence). CDR3 nucleotides: TGTGCCAGCAGCCAAGACCTTGCCTATTCACCCCTCCACTTT. This sequence encodes CASSQDLAYSPLHF.